These T cell receptor beta chains were read from a single sample in a study of T cell responses to AZD1222 COVID-19 vaccine. Measured with immunoSEQ multiplex PCR; TCRdb has only the in-frame clones, and not every one. Of some 120,000 clones listed, just under 95% are singletons. The sample in question was peripheral blood, obtained on day 0 of AZD1222 vaccination. These receptors were taken from an adult in good health. Both conserved end residues are part of each CDR3. The D gene is left open where the match is weak. Expanded clones are given a class, and other clones once, few, many or no size at all.

>TRBJ2-7|NA|TRBV29-1|12|NA
TGCAGCGTTGCGGGACAAAGCTACGAGCAGTACTTC
CSVAGQSYEQYF
>TRBJ2-5|NA|TRBV28|14|NA
TGTGCCAGCAGGGGGGGAAATTGGGCAGAGACCCAGTACTTC
CASRGGNWAETQYF
>TRBJ2-3|NA|TRBV24-1|14|NA
TGTGCCACCAGTGACCCGGACAGCACAGATACGCAGTATTTT
CATSDPDSTDTQYF
>TRBJ1-2|TRBD1|TRBV19|14|NA
TGTGCCAGTAGTATAGGAGAACGACAGGGTGGCTACACCTTC
CASSIGERQGGYTF
>TRBJ2-3|NA|TRBV7-9|12|NA
TGTGCCAGCAGCTTAGTGGGGGATACGCAGTATTTT
CASSLVGDTQYF
>TRBJ1-2|NA|TRBV11-2|14|NA
TGTGCCAGCAGCTTAGCGTTGGCCCGCTATGGCTACACCTTC
CASSLALARYGYTF
>TRBJ2-1|TRBD2|TRBV12-5|19|NA
TGTGCTAGTGGTTTGGCGATCCCCACTAGCGGAAGCTCCTACAATGAGCAGTTCTTC
CASGLAIPTSGSSYNEQFF
>TRBJ1-1|NA|TRBV6-4|13|once
TGTGCCAGCAGAGGACAGCCTCAGACTGAAGCTTTCTTT
CASRGQPQTEAFF
>TRBJ1-4|NA|TRBV15|16|NA
TGTGCCACCAGCAGAGTAGGGCAAGCCTCTAATGAAAAACTGTTTTTT
CATSRVGQASNEKLFF
>TRBJ1-1|TRBD1|TRBV2|14|NA
TGTGCCAGCAGAAGCCAGGGGGGGGAAACTGAAGCTTTCTTT
CASRSQGGETEAFF
>TRBJ1-1|NA|TRBV10-3|14|NA
TGTGCCATCAGTGAGTCGAGGGTGGGGACTGAAGCTTTCTTT
CAISESRVGTEAFF
>TRBJ2-7|NA|TRBV6-5|13|NA
TGTGCCAGCAGCTCCGGAGACTCCTACGAGCAGTACTTC
CASSSGDSYEQYF
>TRBJ2-1|NA|TRBV24-1|13|once
TGTGCCACCAGTGATTTAGGACACCATGAGCAGTTCTTC
CATSDLGHHEQFF
>TRBJ1-5|NA|TRBV24-1|15|once
TGTGCCACCAGTGATTTCCAAAGGGGGGATCAGCCCCAGCATTTT
CATSDFQRGDQPQHF
>TRBJ2-1|NA|TRBV30|15|NA
TGTGCCCAGGATCTGGCGGATAGCTCCTACAATGAGCAGTTCTTC
CAQDLADSSYNEQFF
>TRBJ1-1|NA|TRBV28|11|once
TGTGCCAGCAGTTTAGGATATGAAGCTTTCTTT
CASSLGYEAFF
>TRBJ1-2|NA|TRBV29-1|12|NA
TGCAGCGTTGAGGGCCAGTCCTATGGCTACACCTTC
CSVEGQSYGYTF
>TRBJ1-5|NA|TRBV28|11|NA
TGTGCCAGCAGTGGGCTCCAGCCCCAGCATTTT
CASSGLQPQHF
>TRBJ2-2|NA|TRBV21-1|15|NA
TGTGCCAGCAGGGGGACCTGGCCGAACACCGGGGAGCTGTTTTTT
CASRGTWPNTGELFF
>TRBJ2-7|NA|TRBV9|14|NA
TGTGCCAGCAGCGTAGGTGCAAGCTCCTACGAGCAGTACTTC
CASSVGASSYEQYF
>TRBJ2-3|TRBD1|TRBV4-3|15|NA
TGCGCCAGCAGCGCGCGGGACAGGGAAACAGATACGCAGTATTTT
CASSARDRETDTQYF
>TRBJ1-2|NA|TRBV3-1/TRBV3-2|12|NA
TGTGCCAGCAGCCGGGGAGCCTATGGCTACACCTTC
CASSRGAYGYTF
>TRBJ1-1|TRBD1|TRBV6-5|15|NA
TGTGCCAGCAGTTATAAACAGGGGAAAGGCACTGAAGCTTTCTTT
CASSYKQGKGTEAFF
>TRBJ1-5|NA|TRBV6-1|16|NA
TGTGCCAGCAGTGAGCCGGGACTGCGTTTGGATCAGCCCCAGCATTTT
CASSEPGLRLDQPQHF
>TRBJ2-3|TRBD1|TRBV6-1|16|NA
TGTGCCAGCAGTGATCAGGGGGCCTCGGTCACAGATACGCAGTATTTT
CASSDQGASVTDTQYF
>TRBJ2-5|TRBD1|TRBV11-2|16|NA
TGTGCCAGCAGTTCCGGGACAGGGACGTACCGGGGGACCCAGTACTTC
CASSSGTGTYRGTQYF
>TRBJ1-1|NA|TRBV30|18|NA
TGTGCCTGGAGTGACGAGCTGGGGAGTCTTAATTGGAACACTGAAGCTTTCTTT
CAWSDELGSLNWNTEAFF
>TRBJ2-5|NA|TRBV19|16|NA
TGTGCCAGTAGTATGGGGGTCTACCCCAGGGAAGAGACCCAGTACTTC
CASSMGVYPREETQYF